The 23 T cell receptor beta chains below were found in one sample sequenced in a study of CD8 T cells in cerebrospinal fluid in Alzheimer's disease. Reanalyzing the 10x single-cell sequencing reads, TCRdb keeps one entry per CDR3 protein, without DNA. Recorded for this sample: about 1,500 distinct CDR3 sequences. Specimen: cerebrospinal fluid. These receptors were obtained from a human donor with mild cognitive impairment.

This clonotype registers large (0.1 to 1%) by frequency. The rearrangement links TRBV6-2 or TRBV6-3 to TRBJ1-5. Germline-derived CDR1 and CDR2 are MNHEY and SVGEGT. This CDR3 is built from 15 residues. The CDR3: CASSYSGTLNQPQHF.

This clonotype shows up as large by frequency. The chain uses TRBV5-1 and TRBJ2-7. The CDR3 runs to 13 residues. Germline V gives CDR1 SGHRS, CDR2 YFSETQ. CDR3 amino acids: CASSLGFNYEQYF.

The chain combines TRBV11-2 with TRBJ2-7; TCRdb's assignment of TRBD2 cannot be checked, as there is no DNA. The germline gives CDR1 SGHAT, CDR2 FQNNGV. The CDR3 totals 14 residues. The CDR3 here is CASSFLDGKYEQYF. Together with reference TRBV11-2 and TRBJ2-7, the CDR3 gives the full variable domain: EAGVAQSPRYKIIEKRQSVAFWCNPISGHATLYWYQQILGQGPKLLIQFQNNGVVDDSQLPKDRFSAERLKGVDSTLKIQPAKLEDSAVYLCASSFLDGKYEQYFGPGTRLTVT.

This clonotype shows up as medium-sized by frequency. V usage is TRBV6-5 and J usage is TRBJ2-3. Germline lookup yields CDR1 MNHEY and CDR2 SVGAGI. The CDR3 extends over 14 amino acids. The CDR3 loop reads CASSYSRIPDTQYF.

In terms of frequency, this clonotype is large. The chain recombines TRBV9 with TRBJ2-7; the D gene TCRdb calls, TRBD1, cannot be checked with no DNA. This CDR3 spans 15 amino acids. From germline, CDR1 is SGDLS and CDR2 YYNGEE. The CDR3 loop is CASSVDDRGHYEQYF.

According to its frequency, this clonotype is medium-sized (0.01 to 0.1%). The chain joins TRBV6-1 to TRBJ2-7. The CDR3 is 11 residues long. Germline V CDR1 and CDR2: MNHNS, SASEGT. This chain's CDR3 is CASSEHLEQYF.

V gene TRBV29-1 combines with J gene TRBJ1-2; no DNA is available, so the TRBD1 call from TCRdb remains unchecked. The CDR3 has 13 residues. Germline V CDR1 and CDR2: SQVTM, ANQGSEA. CDR3 loop: CSVQKAQGYGYTF.

This clonotype is deemed medium-sized (0.01 to 0.1%) by its frequency. The chain links TRBV20-1 to TRBJ2-5; TCRdb lists TRBD1, though no DNA is available to test this call. The CDR3 is 12 residues long. From germline, CDR1 is DFQATT and CDR2 SNEGSKA (reference sequence). The CDR3 reads CSAQTGGETQYF.

This clonotype registers medium-sized by frequency. The rearrangement uses TRBV6-6 and TRBJ2-2; no DNA is available, so the TRBD2 call from TCRdb remains unchecked. The CDR3 loop spans 15 amino acids. Looked up from germline, CDR1 is MNHNY and CDR2 is SVGAGI (reference sequence). The CDR3: CASREGSSNTGELFF.

The V call is TRBV2, the J call TRBJ2-1; TCRdb indicates TRBD1, and absent DNA this call remains unverified. The length of the CDR3 is 13 residues. In germline, CDR1 is SNHLY, CDR2 FYNNEI. CDR3: CASRWDQHNEQFF.

Frequency places this clonotype as medium-sized. This sequence joins TRBV7-8 and TRBJ2-3. The CDR3 sequence is 14 residues long. CDR1 and CDR2 from the germline V gene are SGHVS and FQNEAQ. CDR3 sequence reads: CASSWTSGTDTQYF.

In terms of frequency, this clonotype is medium-sized. The V gene is TRBV27, the J gene TRBJ2-6; TCRdb gives TRBD1 as the D gene, but with no DNA this cannot be confirmed. The V gene's germline CDR1 is MNHEY and CDR2 SMNVEV (reference sequence). CDR3 size: 15 residues. The CDR3 here is CASSGTGSGANVLTF. The full variable domain, its missing parts supplied by reference TRBV27 and TRBJ2-6, is EAQVTQNPRYLITVTGKKLTVTCSQNMNHEYMSWYRQDPGLGLRQIYYSMNVEVTDKGDVPEGYKVSRKEKRNFPLILESPSPNQTSLYFCASSGTGSGANVLTFGAGSRLTVL.

This clonotype registers medium-sized (0.01 to 0.1%) by frequency. The V call is TRBV9, the J call TRBJ2-1; the TCRdb call, TRBD2, lacks DNA for checking. This CDR3 is 14 amino acids long. Germline V gene data show CDR1 as SGDLS and CDR2 as YYNGEE. The CDR3: CASSVASGINEQFF.

V usage is TRBV28 and J usage is TRBJ2-1; the D gene TCRdb calls, TRBD2, cannot be checked with no DNA. Germline values: CDR1 MDHEN, CDR2 SYDVKM. This CDR3 has 15 residues. The CDR3 reads CASSPPGPGGGEQFF. Supplemented by reference TRBV28 and TRBJ2-1, the full variable domain reads DVKVTQSSRYLVKRTGEKVFLECVQDMDHENMFWYRQDPGLGLRLIYFSYDVKMKEKGDIPEGYSVSREKKERFSLILESASTNQTSMYLCASSPPGPGGGEQFFGPGTRLTVL.

This clonotype is deemed medium-sized (0.01 to 0.1%) by its frequency. The V call is TRBV9, the J call TRBJ2-7; TCRdb outputs TRBD1, but without DNA this stays unchecked. This CDR3 has 16 amino acids. Germline V gene sequence: CDR1 SGDLS, CDR2 YYNGEE. CDR3 amino acids: CASSPPGTGGSHEQYF.

By frequency, this clonotype registers medium-sized (0.01 to 0.1%). The chain has TRBV9 and TRBJ2-1; TCRdb calls TRBD1, which cannot be checked without DNA. CDR1 is SGDLS, CDR2 YYNGEE, per germline. The length of the CDR3 is 14 residues. CDR3 sequence: CASSEEGGVGEQFF.

The chain couples TRBV24-1 to TRBJ2-7; TCRdb gives TRBD1 as the D gene, but with no DNA this cannot be confirmed. CDR1 KGHDR and CDR2 SFDVKD come from the germline V gene. The CDR3 consists of 15 residues. CDR3 in amino acids: CATSDSGTGGYEQYF.

V gene TRBV7-3 combines with J gene TRBJ2-1. The germline V gene has CDR1 SGHTA and CDR2 FQGTGA. The CDR3 has 15 amino acids. CDR3 loop: CASSSTESSYNEQFF. Using reference TRBV7-3 and TRBJ2-1 for the parts outside the CDR3, the full variable domain is GAGVSQTPSNKVTEKGKYVELRCDPISGHTALYWYRQSLGQGPEFLIYFQGTGAADDSGLPNDRFFAVRPEGSVSTLKIQRTERGDSAVYLCASSSTESSYNEQFFGPGTRLTVL.

This clonotype is called medium-sized based on its frequency. The chain employs TRBV28 and TRBJ1-5. Germline CDR1 reads MDHEN; CDR2 reads SYDVKM. The CDR3 runs to 16 residues. CDR3 sequence: CASSPGLAGGNQPQHF.

This clonotype is deemed large (0.1 to 1%) by its frequency. J is TRBJ2-1 and V is TRBV20-1; TCRdb outputs TRBD2, but without DNA this stays unchecked. The CDR3 consists of 14 residues. CDR1 is DFQATT and CDR2 is SNEGSKA in the germline V gene (reference sequence). The CDR3 loop is CSASSASGSNEQFF.

This clonotype is called medium-sized based on its frequency. This chain uses TRBV5-4 with TRBJ1-6; checking the TCRdb D call of TRBD1 is not possible without DNA. CDR3 length: 15 amino acids. Germline V gene sequence: CDR1 SGHNT, CDR2 YYREEE (reference sequence). CDR3 amino acids: CASTKYSGERSPLHF.

V is TRBV4-1 and J is TRBJ1-1. Germline loops: CDR1 MGHRA, CDR2 YSYEKL. CDR3 size: 14 residues. CDR3 region: CASSQTGLNTEAFF.

By frequency, this clonotype is medium-sized (0.01 to 0.1%). V and J are TRBV24-1 and TRBJ2-7; without DNA, the TCRdb call of TRBD1 cannot be checked. Looked up from germline, CDR1 is KGHDR and CDR2 is SFDVKD. The CDR3 has 15 amino acids. CDR3 amino acids: CATSAAPGKTYEQYF.